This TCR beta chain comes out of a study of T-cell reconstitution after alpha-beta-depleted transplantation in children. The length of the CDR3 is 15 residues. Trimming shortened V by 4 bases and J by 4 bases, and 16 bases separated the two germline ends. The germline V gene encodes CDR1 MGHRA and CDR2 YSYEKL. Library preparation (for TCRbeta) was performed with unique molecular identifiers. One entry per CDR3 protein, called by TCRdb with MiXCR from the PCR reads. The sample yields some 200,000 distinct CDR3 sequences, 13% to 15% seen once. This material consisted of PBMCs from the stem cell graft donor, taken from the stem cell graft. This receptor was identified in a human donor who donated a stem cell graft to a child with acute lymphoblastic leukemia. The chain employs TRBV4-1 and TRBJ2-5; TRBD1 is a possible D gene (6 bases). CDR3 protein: CASSPAGDPRETQYF. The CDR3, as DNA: TGCGCCAGCAGCCCAGCAGGGGATCCCCGAGAGACCCAGTACTTC.